This T cell receptor beta chain comes out of a study of technical replicates of blood from a handful of donors (TCRdb year 2017). Worth noting for this clone: This clone's antigen is unknown. No much larger clone exists at a distance of one base, and base qualities are not known.

From cysteine to phenylalanine, the CDR3 is 15 amino acids long. CDR3 DNA only is kept here, 45 bases in frame from base 1. CDR1 and CDR2 (SNHLY, FYNNEI) derive from the germline V gene. The V and J ends are trimmed by 8 bases and 4 bases, leaving 18 bases between them. Libraries were made using the immunoSEQ multiplex PCR assay. TCRdb took this table from immuneACCESS and kept in-frame rearrangements with V and J called. Such tables lack part of the clones; where checked against another copy, unresolved V genes explain under half of the gap, and the rest is unexplained. Present in this sample are tens of thousands of clones, 95% to 97% of which were seen just once. Clones ranked in the top ten supply less than 0.35% of the sample.

Source material: T cells isolated from PBMCs. The receptor comes from a human donor in good health. The V and J genes are TRBV2 and TRBJ1-5; 5 matching bases give a weak D call of TRBD1. The nucleotides are TGTGCCAGCTCAGTGGGGGGGTCTCGGAATCAGCCCCAGCATTTT. This gives the protein CASSVGGSRNQPQHF.